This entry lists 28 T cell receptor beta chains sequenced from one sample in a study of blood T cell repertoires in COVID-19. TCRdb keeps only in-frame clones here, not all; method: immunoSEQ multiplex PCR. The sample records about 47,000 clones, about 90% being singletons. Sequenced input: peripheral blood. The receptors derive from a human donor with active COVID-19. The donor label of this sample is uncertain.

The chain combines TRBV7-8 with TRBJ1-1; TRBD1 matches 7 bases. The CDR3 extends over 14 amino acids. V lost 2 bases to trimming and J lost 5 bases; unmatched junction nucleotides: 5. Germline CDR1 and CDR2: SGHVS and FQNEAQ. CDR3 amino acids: CASSLQQGVTEAFF. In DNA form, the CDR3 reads TGTGCCAGCAGCTTACAGCAGGGGGTAACTGAAGCTTTCTTT.

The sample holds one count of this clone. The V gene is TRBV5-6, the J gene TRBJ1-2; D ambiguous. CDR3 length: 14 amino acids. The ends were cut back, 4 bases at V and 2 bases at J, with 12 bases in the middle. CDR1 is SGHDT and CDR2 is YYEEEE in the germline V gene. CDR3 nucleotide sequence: TGTGCCAGCAGCCCAAAGTACAGAAACTATGGCTACACCTTC. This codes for CASSPKYRNYGYTF.

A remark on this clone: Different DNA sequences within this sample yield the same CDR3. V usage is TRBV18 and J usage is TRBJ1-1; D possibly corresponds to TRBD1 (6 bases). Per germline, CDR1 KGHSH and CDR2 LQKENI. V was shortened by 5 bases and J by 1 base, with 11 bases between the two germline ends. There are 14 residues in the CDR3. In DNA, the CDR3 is TGTGCCAGCTCATTAGGACAGAAGAACACTGAAGCTTTCTTT. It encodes CASSLGQKNTEAFF.

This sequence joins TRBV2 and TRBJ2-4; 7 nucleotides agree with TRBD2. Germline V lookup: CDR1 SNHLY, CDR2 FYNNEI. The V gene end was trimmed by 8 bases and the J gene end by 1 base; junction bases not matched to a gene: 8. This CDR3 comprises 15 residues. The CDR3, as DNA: TGTGCCAGCGGGAGGGCGGGCACGGCCAAAAACATTCAGTACTTC. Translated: CASGRAGTAKNIQYF.

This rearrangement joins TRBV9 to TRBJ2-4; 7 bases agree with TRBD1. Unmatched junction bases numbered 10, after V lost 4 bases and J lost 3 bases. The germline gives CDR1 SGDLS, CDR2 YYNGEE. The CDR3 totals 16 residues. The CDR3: CASSPDRVYGKNIQYF. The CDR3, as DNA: TGTGCCAGCAGCCCCGACAGGGTGTATGGCAAAAACATTCAGTACTTC. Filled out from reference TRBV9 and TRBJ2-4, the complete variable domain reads DSGVTQTPKHLITATGQRVTLRCSPRSGDLSVYWYQQSLDQGLQFLIQYYNGEERAKGNILERFSAQQFPDLHSELNLSSLELGDSALYFCASSPDRVYGKNIQYFGAGTRLSVL.

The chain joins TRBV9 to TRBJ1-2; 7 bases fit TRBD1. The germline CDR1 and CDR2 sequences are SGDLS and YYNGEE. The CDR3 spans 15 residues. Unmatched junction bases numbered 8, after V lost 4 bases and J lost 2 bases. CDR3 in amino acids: CASSPRPTGNYGYTF. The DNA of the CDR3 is TGTGCCAGCAGCCCTAGACCGACAGGGAACTATGGCTACACCTTC.

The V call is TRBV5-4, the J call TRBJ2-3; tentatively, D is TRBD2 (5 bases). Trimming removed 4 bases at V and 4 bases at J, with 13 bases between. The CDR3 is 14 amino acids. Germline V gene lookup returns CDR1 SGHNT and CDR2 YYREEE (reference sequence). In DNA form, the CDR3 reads TGTGCCAGCAGCCCTCGGGGAAAGGCAGATACGCAGTATTTT. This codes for CASSPRGKADTQYF. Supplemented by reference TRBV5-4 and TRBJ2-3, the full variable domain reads ETGVTQSPTHLIKTRGQQVTLRCSSQSGHNTVSWYQQALGQGPQFIFQYYREEENGRGNFPPRFSGLQFPNYSSELNVNALELDDSALYLCASSPRGKADTQYFGPGTRLTVL.

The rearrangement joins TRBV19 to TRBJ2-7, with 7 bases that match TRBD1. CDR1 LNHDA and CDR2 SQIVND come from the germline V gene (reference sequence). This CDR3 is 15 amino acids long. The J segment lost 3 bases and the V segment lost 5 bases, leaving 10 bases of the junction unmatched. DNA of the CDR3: TGTGCCAGTAGTGCAGCTGGGACAGCGAGCTACGAGCAGTACTTC. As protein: CASSAAGTASYEQYF.

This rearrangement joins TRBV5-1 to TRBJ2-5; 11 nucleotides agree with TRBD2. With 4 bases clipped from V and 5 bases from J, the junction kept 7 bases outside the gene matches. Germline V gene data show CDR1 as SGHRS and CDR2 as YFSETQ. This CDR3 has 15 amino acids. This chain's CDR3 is CASSPGLAGRETQYF. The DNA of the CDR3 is TGCGCCAGCAGCCCTGGACTAGCGGGCCGCGAGACCCAGTACTTC.

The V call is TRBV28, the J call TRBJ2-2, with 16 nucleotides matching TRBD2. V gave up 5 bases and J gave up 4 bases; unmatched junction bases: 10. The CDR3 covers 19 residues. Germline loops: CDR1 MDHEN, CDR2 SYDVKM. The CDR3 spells CASSQLGLAGGPGTGELFF. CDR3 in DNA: TGTGCCAGCAGTCAACTGGGACTAGCGGGAGGGCCTGGCACCGGGGAGCTGTTTTTT.

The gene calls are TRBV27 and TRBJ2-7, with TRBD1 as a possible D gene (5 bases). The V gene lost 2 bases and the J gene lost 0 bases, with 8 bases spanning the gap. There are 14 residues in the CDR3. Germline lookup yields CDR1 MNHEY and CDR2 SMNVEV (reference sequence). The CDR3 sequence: CASSLIGDSYEQYF. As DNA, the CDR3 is TGTGCCAGCAGTTTAATAGGGGACTCCTACGAGCAGTACTTC.

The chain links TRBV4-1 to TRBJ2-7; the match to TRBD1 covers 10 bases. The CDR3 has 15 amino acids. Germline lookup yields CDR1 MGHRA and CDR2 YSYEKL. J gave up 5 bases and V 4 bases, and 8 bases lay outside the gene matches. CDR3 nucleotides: TGCGCCAGCAGCCGACCGGGACAGGGGAGGAACGAGCAGTACTTC. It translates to CASSRPGQGRNEQYF.

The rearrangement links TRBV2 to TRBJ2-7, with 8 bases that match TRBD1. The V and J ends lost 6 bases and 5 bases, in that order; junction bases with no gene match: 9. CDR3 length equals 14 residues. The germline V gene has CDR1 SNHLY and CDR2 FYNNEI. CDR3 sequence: CASSDRGTFNEQYF. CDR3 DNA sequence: TGTGCCAGCAGCGACAGGGGAACATTTAACGAGCAGTACTTC.

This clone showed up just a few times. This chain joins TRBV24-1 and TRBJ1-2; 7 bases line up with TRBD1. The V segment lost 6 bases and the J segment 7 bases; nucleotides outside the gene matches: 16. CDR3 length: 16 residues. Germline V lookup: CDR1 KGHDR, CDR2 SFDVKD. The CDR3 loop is CATSPGTAGENGGYTF. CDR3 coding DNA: TGTGCCACCAGTCCCGGGACAGCTGGGGAAAATGGTGGCTACACCTTC.

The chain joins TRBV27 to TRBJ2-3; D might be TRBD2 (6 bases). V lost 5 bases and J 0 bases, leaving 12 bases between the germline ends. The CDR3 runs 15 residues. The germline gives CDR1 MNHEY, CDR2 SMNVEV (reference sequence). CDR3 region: CASSMTSPSTDTQYF. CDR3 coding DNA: TGTGCCAGCAGTATGACTAGTCCTAGCACAGATACGCAGTATTTT.

As DNA, the CDR3 is TGTGCCAGCAGAGACACAGGGTGGGACGAGCAGTACTTC. This sequence encodes CASRDTGWDEQYF. The chain links TRBV27 to TRBJ2-7, with TRBD1 as a possible D gene (6 bases). Germline V gene data show CDR1 as MNHEY and CDR2 as SMNVEV (reference sequence). Trimming left V 6 bases short and J 5 bases short, with 14 bases between. The CDR3 has 13 amino acids.

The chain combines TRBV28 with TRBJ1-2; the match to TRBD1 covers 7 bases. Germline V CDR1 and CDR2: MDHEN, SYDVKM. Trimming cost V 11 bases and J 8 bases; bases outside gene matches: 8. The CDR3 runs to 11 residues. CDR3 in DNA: TGTGCCTCGAGGGGGCCAGCGGGCTACACCTTC. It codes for CASRGPAGYTF.

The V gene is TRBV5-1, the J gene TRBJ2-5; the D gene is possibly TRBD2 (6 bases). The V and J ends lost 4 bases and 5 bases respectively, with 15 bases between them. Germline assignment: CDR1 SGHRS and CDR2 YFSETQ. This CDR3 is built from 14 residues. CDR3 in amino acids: CASSTGTALETQYF. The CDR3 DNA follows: TGCGCCAGCAGCACCGGGACTGCTCTGGAGACCCAGTACTTC.

The CDR3 loop reads CASSLGDRVTEAFF. In nucleotides, the CDR3 is TGTGCCAGCAGCTTAGGCGACAGGGTCACTGAAGCTTTCTTT. The rearrangement uses TRBV13 and TRBJ1-1; 7 positions agree with TRBD1. V was pared by 0 bases and J by 4 bases, with 2 bases of the junction left unmatched. Germline CDR1 is PRHDT and CDR2 is FYEKMQ (reference sequence). This CDR3 contains 14 residues.

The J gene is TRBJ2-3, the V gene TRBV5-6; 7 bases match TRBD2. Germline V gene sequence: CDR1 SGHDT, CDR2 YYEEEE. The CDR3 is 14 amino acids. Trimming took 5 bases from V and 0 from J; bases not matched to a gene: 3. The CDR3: CASRVSGSTDTQYF. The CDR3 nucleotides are TGTGCCAGCAGGGTTAGCGGGAGCACAGATACGCAGTATTTT.

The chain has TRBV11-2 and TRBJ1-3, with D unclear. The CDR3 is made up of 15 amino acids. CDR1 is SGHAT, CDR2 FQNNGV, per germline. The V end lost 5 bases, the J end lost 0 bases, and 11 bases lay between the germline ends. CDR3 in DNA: TGTGCCAGCAGCCTTAGGAGTAACTCTGGAAACACCATATATTTT. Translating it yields CASSLRSNSGNTIYF.

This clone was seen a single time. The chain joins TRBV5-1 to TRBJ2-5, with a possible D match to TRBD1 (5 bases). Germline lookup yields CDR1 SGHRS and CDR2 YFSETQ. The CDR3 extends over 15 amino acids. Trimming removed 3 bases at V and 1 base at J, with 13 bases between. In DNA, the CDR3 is TGCGCCAGCAGCTCTTACAGGTCGGGCCAAGAGACCCAGTACTTC. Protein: CASSSYRSGQETQYF.

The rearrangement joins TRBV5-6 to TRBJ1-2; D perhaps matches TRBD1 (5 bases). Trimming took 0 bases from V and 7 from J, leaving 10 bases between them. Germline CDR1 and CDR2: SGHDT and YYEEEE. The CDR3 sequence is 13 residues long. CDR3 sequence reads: CASSLVRGGGYTF. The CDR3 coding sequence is TGTGCCAGCAGCTTGGTTAGGGGTGGTGGCTACACCTTC.

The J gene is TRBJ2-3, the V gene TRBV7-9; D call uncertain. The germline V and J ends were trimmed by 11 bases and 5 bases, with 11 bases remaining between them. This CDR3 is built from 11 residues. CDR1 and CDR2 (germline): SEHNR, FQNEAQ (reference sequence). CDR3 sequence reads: CALATGDTQYF. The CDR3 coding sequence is TGTGCCCTCGCAACGGGAGATACGCAGTATTTT.

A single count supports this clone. CDR3 amino acids: CASSLFAGAGEQFF. CDR3 in DNA: TGTGCCAGCAGTTTATTTGCGGGAGCGGGTGAGCAGTTCTTC. V usage is TRBV28 and J usage is TRBJ2-1, with 7 bases that match TRBD2. There are 14 residues in the CDR3. The germline CDR1 and CDR2 sequences are MDHEN and SYDVKM. After removal of 1 base from V and 9 bases from J, the junction contained 6 bases not matched to a gene.

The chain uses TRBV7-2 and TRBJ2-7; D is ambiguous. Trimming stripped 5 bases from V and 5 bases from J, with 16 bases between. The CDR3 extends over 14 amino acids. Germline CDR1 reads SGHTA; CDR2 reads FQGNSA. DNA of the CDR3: TGTGCCAGCAGCCTTTGGCACCCCCCCCACGAGCAGTACTTC. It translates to CASSLWHPPHEQYF.

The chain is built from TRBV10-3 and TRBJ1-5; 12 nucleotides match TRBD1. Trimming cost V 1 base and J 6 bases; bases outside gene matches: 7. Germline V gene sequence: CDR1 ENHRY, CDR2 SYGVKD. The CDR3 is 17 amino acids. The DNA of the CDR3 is TGTGCCATCAGTGAGTTCGGGACAGGGGGCGCCGGTCAGCCCCAGCATTTT. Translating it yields CAISEFGTGGAGQPQHF.

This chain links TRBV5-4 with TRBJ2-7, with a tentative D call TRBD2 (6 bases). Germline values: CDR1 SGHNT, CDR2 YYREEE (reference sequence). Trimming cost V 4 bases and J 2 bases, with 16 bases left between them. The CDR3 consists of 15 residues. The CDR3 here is CASSPRFGGTYEQYF. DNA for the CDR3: TGTGCCAGCAGCCCCCGATTCGGGGGAACCTACGAGCAGTACTTC.